One and the same sample provided the 22 T cell receptor beta chains below, sequenced in a study of blood T cell repertoires in COVID-19. The protocol was immunoSEQ multiplex PCR, while the TCRdb copy is restricted to in-frame clones and leaves out a portion. The data hold some 400,000 clones, with roughly 86% observed a single time. The material sequenced was peripheral blood. The receptors were sampled from a human donor with acute or convalescent COVID-19. The donor label of this sample is uncertain.

The chain is built from TRBV6-4 and TRBJ2-1; a possible D gene is TRBD2 (5 bases). Germline assignment: CDR1 MRHNA and CDR2 SNTAGT. Trimming took 4 bases from V and 7 from J, leaving 11 bases between them. This CDR3 spans 13 amino acids. CDR3 in DNA: TGTGCCAGCAGTGCCGACTGGACTAATGAGCAGTTCTTC. Amino acids: CASSADWTNEQFF.

The chain recombines TRBV28 with TRBJ1-5; the match to TRBD1 covers 8 bases. The length of the CDR3 is 16 residues. V lost 5 bases, J lost 5 bases, and 11 bases stayed unmatched. Germline CDR1 MDHEN, CDR2 SYDVKM. The CDR3 nucleotides are TGTGCCAGCAGTCCCCGGGGCAGGGGGCGCGATCAGCCCCAGCATTTT. Translation gives CASSPRGRGRDQPQHF.

This clone was counted between two and nine times. V is TRBV6-1 and J is TRBJ1-5, with 7 bases lining up with TRBD1. Per the germline V gene, CDR1 is MNHNS and CDR2 is SASEGT. The CDR3 is made up of 16 amino acids. The V segment lost 4 bases and the J segment 1 base; nucleotides outside the gene matches: 7. Here the CDR3 DNA reads TGTGCCAGCAGTGGTGGGGGACAGACGAGCAATCAGCCCCAGCATTTT. Translating it yields CASSGGGQTSNQPQHF.

The gene calls are TRBV11-1 and TRBJ2-5; D perhaps matches TRBD2 (6 bases). Germline lookup yields CDR1 SGHAT and CDR2 FQDESV (reference sequence). The germline V and J ends were trimmed by 6 bases and 2 bases, with 10 bases remaining between them. The CDR3 is 13 amino acids. As DNA, the CDR3 is TGTGCCAGCAGTGGGACTTTTCAAGAGACCCAGTACTTC. As protein: CASSGTFQETQYF.

The chain carries TRBV24-1 and TRBJ1-2, with a weak D call TRBD1 (5 bases). V was trimmed by 8 bases and J by 8 bases, leaving 17 bases between them. This CDR3 comprises 13 residues. The germline V gene has CDR1 KGHDR and CDR2 SFDVKD. The CDR3 protein is CATKVGPSWGYTF. The CDR3 DNA reads as TGTGCCACCAAAGTGGGGCCGAGCTGGGGCTACACCTTC.

The chain carries TRBV5-4 and TRBJ2-6, with 12 bases that match TRBD1. V shed 10 bases, J shed 4 bases, and the junction held 6 bases outside the gene matches. From germline, CDR1 is SGHNT and CDR2 YYREEE (reference sequence). This CDR3 is 15 amino acids long. CDR3 sequence: CAARDRGRGANVLTF. DNA of the CDR3: TGTGCCGCCCGGGACAGGGGGCGCGGGGCCAACGTCCTGACTTTC. Full variable domain (remainder filled in from reference TRBV5-4 and TRBJ2-6): ETGVTQSPTHLIKTRGQQVTLRCSSQSGHNTVSWYQQALGQGPQFIFQYYREEENGRGNFPPRFSGLQFPNYSSELNVNALELDDSALYLCAARDRGRGANVLTFGAGSRLTVL.

V and J are TRBV18 and TRBJ2-2; D might be TRBD1 (6 bases). The CDR3 totals 17 residues. V was shortened by 3 bases and J by 2 bases, with 16 bases between the two germline ends. The germline CDR1 and CDR2 sequences are KGHSH and LQKENI. The CDR3 bases are TGTGCCAGCTCACCTTTTCCGGGACAAGCTAACACCGGGGAGCTGTTTTTT. Translated: CASSPFPGQANTGELFF.

This clone was seen only a few times. The chain combines TRBV5-1 with TRBJ1-6, with D hard to call. Germline V gives CDR1 SGHRS, CDR2 YFSETQ. V was clipped by 4 bases and J by 5 bases, with 19 bases between them. The CDR3 loop spans 17 amino acids. The CDR3 loop reads CASSPGPYSVNNSPLHF. The CDR3 DNA follows: TGCGCCAGCAGCCCTGGGCCCTATTCGGTCAATAATTCACCCCTCCACTTT.

The CDR3 protein is CASSQAGGSGETQYF. For the CDR3, the DNA is TGTGCCAGCAGCCAAGCGGGGGGTAGCGGAGAGACCCAGTACTTC. The chain couples TRBV14 to TRBJ2-5, with 7 bases aligning to TRBD2. The CDR3 has 15 amino acids. J was trimmed by 4 bases and V by 1 base; bases with no gene match: 6. Germline V gene data show CDR1 as SGHDN and CDR2 as FVKESK.

This clone was counted ten times or more. CDR3 sequence (DNA): TGTGCCAGCAGTGAAACCCTGGGACAGGGCGCCGGGGAGCTGTTTTTT. It yields the protein CASSETLGQGAGELFF. The chain links TRBV6-1 to TRBJ2-2, with 9 bases that match TRBD1. This CDR3 contains 16 residues. Unmatched junction bases numbered 7, after V lost 2 bases and J lost 6 bases. The germline gives CDR1 MNHNS, CDR2 SASEGT.

This chain links TRBV5-5 with TRBJ2-7, with D unresolved. This CDR3 is built from 13 residues. The ends were cut back, 4 bases at V and 3 bases at J, with 11 bases in the middle. The germline V gene has CDR1 SGHKS and CDR2 YYEKEE (reference sequence). CDR3: CASSPSWSYEQYF. CDR3 DNA sequence: TGTGCCAGCAGCCCAAGTTGGAGCTACGAGCAGTACTTC.

The chain employs TRBV19 and TRBJ1-6; D is unclear. Germline lookup yields CDR1 LNHDA and CDR2 SQIVND (reference sequence). V was shortened by 6 bases and J by 0 bases, with 6 bases between the two germline ends. This CDR3 spans 14 amino acids. CDR3 DNA sequence: TGTGCCAGTAGCCCTAGCTCCTATAATTCACCCCTCCACTTT. Its protein is CASSPSSYNSPLHF.

About this clone itself: The junction shows a germline mismatch at one end, possibly a read error. The chain is built from TRBV18 and TRBJ1-1, with D possibly being TRBD1 (6 bases). Germline V gene data show CDR1 as KGHSH and CDR2 as LQKENI. This CDR3 comprises 13 residues. The CDR3 DNA follows: TGTGCCAGCTCACCACTCGACAGGACTGTAGCTTTCTTT. Its protein product is CASSPLDRTVAFF.

This sequence joins TRBV2 and TRBJ1-1, with TRBD1 identical over 7 bases. The trim removed 8 bases at V and 0 bases at J, leaving 6 bases unmatched. The CDR3 is made up of 14 amino acids. Germline CDR1 reads SNHLY; CDR2 reads FYNNEI. CDR3 sequence: CASEVDRLNTEAFF. CDR3 nucleotides: TGTGCCAGCGAAGTGGACAGGCTGAACACTGAAGCTTTCTTT.

The chain couples TRBV19 to TRBJ2-5, with TRBD1 matching 7 bases. The V and J ends lost 4 bases and 3 bases, in that order; junction bases with no gene match: 5. Germline assignment: CDR1 LNHDA and CDR2 SQIVND (reference sequence). There are 14 residues in the CDR3. The CDR3 bases are TGTGCCAGTAGTACAACGGGACAGAAAGAGACCCAGTACTTC. It specifies CASSTTGQKETQYF. Filled out from reference TRBV19 and TRBJ2-5, the complete variable domain reads DGGITQSPKYLFRKEGQNVTLSCEQNLNHDAMYWYRQDPGQGLRLIYYSQIVNDFQKGDIAEGYSVSREKKESFPLTVTSAQKNPTAFYLCASSTTGQKETQYFGPGTRLLVL.

The chain carries TRBV6-5 and TRBJ2-2; the match to TRBD1 covers 10 bases. Germline V lookup: CDR1 MNHEY, CDR2 SVGAGI. The CDR3 is 16 amino acids. Unmatched junction bases numbered 7, after V lost 2 bases and J lost 7 bases. The CDR3 here is CASSYDRGRVVGELFF. The CDR3, as DNA: TGTGCCAGCAGTTACGACAGGGGGCGCGTGGTCGGGGAGCTGTTTTTT.

The J gene is TRBJ1-5, the V gene TRBV2; D is unresolved. The CDR3 extends over 15 amino acids. V lost 3 bases and J lost 4, with 13 bases in between. Germline V gives CDR1 SNHLY, CDR2 FYNNEI. As DNA, the CDR3 is TGTGCCAGCAGTGACTTTCTCAGATCGAATCAGCCCCAGCATTTT. Amino acid sequence: CASSDFLRSNQPQHF.

This chain connects TRBV5-1 to TRBJ1-2; 9 nucleotides line up with TRBD1. CDR3 size: 14 residues. Germline CDR1 and CDR2: SGHRS and YFSETQ. The trim removed 4 bases at V and 2 bases at J, leaving 3 bases unmatched. Here the CDR3 reads CASSRGQGNYGYTF. The CDR3 nucleotides are TGCGCCAGCAGCAGGGGACAGGGCAACTATGGCTACACCTTC.

CDR3 region: CASSLSNSPLHF. In DNA, the CDR3 is TGTGCCAGCAGTTTGAGTAATTCACCCCTCCACTTT. The chain recombines TRBV12-3 or TRBV12-4 with TRBJ1-6; the D is unclear. CDR3 size: 12 residues. With 3 bases removed from V and 6 bases from J, the gap between germline ends came to 3 bases.

The rearrangement links TRBV4-1 to TRBJ1-5; maybe TRBD1 (5 bases). Germline lookup yields CDR1 MGHRA and CDR2 YSYEKL. V lost 4 bases and J 4 bases, leaving 14 bases between the germline ends. This CDR3 is built from 15 residues. The DNA of the CDR3 is TGCGCCAGCAGCCGAAGCCAGGGTCCTAATCAGCCCCAGCATTTT. This sequence encodes CASSRSQGPNQPQHF.

The CDR3: CASSQGGGPSYNEQFF. Written as DNA, the CDR3 is TGCGCCAGCAGCCAAGGGGGGGGGCCCTCCTACAATGAGCAGTTCTTC. This rearrangement joins TRBV4-1 to TRBJ2-1; D might be TRBD2 (7 bases). Trimming removed 1 base at V and 0 bases at J, with 10 bases between. The CDR3 is 16 amino acids. CDR1 is MGHRA and CDR2 is YSYEKL in the germline V gene.

The chain joins TRBV6-5 to TRBJ1-1; a possible D gene is TRBD1 (5 bases). Per the germline V gene, CDR1 is MNHEY and CDR2 is SVGAGI. The CDR3 length is 11 residues. The ends were cut back, 8 bases at V and 1 base at J, with 5 bases in the middle. In nucleotides, the CDR3 is TGTGCCAGCCAGGGGAACACTGAAGCTTTCTTT. Translation gives CASQGNTEAFF.